This T cell receptor (beta chain) derives from a study of long-term antiretroviral therapy in people with HIV. Across the whole study: It was about a decade before the 2015 immediate-ART recommendation that the earliest samples were taken.

Cryopreserved PBMC samples of roughly 1-10 million cells were used for DNA extraction. Study conclusions and caveats: Comparison with controls showed narrower CDR3 length ranges in HIV repertoires. ART adherence, viral resistance and therapy changes were undocumented.

Trimming stripped 7 bases from V and 6 bases from J, with 13 bases between. The CDR3 sequence is 13 residues long. Per the germline V gene, CDR1 is SGHAT and CDR2 is FQDESV (reference sequence). Run at survey level, the immunoSEQ assay was version v3.0. Libraries were prepared by immunoSEQ multiplex PCR; TCRdb keeps only in-frame clonotypes and omits some of them. The sample contains tens of thousands of clones, just over 90% of which appear only once. Concerning this clone itself: Its target is unknown.

This sequence joins TRBV11-1 and TRBJ2-1; D may be TRBD2 (6 bases). The starting material was unsorted PBMCs, obtained 3.1 years after starting antiretroviral therapy. This receptor was identified in a man younger than 35 with HIV. The CDR3: CASTPGGVNEQFF. The CDR3 DNA is TGTGCCAGCACTCCCGGGGGAGTCAATGAGCAGTTCTTC.